The text below deals with one TCR beta chain. The CDR3 spans 16 residues. Trimming removed 4 bases from V and 2 bases from J, with 19 bases in between. In germline, CDR1 is SGHKS, CDR2 YYEKEE (reference sequence). Sequencing was performed with immunoSEQ multiplex PCR; in TCRdb, only in-frame clones are kept and a portion is missing. The sample has about 130,000 clones, roughly 92% seen once. The data derive from a study of control samples from healthy donors and cancer patients. This sequence joins TRBV5-5 and TRBJ2-7; either TRBD1 or TRBD2 may fit D (6 bases each). Sequencing was performed on PBMCs. This clonotype was obtained from a man at least 80 years old with head and neck cancer. The CDR3 reads CASSPGADRRTYEQYF. The CDR3 DNA reads as TGTGCCAGCAGCCCGGGGGCAGACAGAAGAACCTACGAGCAGTACTTC.